This T cell receptor (beta chain) came from a study of regulatory T cells in long-lasting Graves disease. Sample time point: newly diagnosed GD, antithyroid drugs for less than 3 months. There was RNA extracted from PBMCs, and the TCR library was made from it. CDR3 size: 14 residues. V was clipped by 5 bases and J by 3 bases; unmatched bases: 6. The germline CDR1 and CDR2 sequences are MDHEN and SYDVKM. Libraries of TCR beta came from iRepertoire HTBI primers plus Arm-PCR of CDR3 regions. Using its own MiXCR run on the multiplex PCR reads, TCRdb lists one record per CDR3 protein. Counted here are about 620,000 distinct CDR3 sequences, under 20% occurring once; the ten biggest clones make up under 20%. The same specimen was also included in a second study, on T cells in Graves' hyperthyroidism and ophthalmopathy.

This TCR was recovered from a woman in her thirties with Graves disease. The material sequenced was peripheral blood mononuclear cells (PBMCs), taken at new diagnosis, from a patient treated with antithyroid drugs. The V gene is TRBV28, the J gene TRBJ2-7; 8 nucleotides align to TRBD1. In DNA form, the CDR3 reads TGTGCCAGCAGTCAGAGGACAGGGTTCTACGAGCAGTACTTC. Residues: CASSQRTGFYEQYF.